Here is one T cell receptor beta chain with its context. In the authors' workflow: Amplification with reference gene primers provided the estimates of nucleated cell counts. Assay: immunoSEQ multiplex PCR; the TCRdb copy retains only in-frame clones and omits some. That table furnishes V, J and clone size, whereas the DNA furnished D and trimming. Of under 200,000 clones listed, under 90% are singletons. The data originate from a study of blood T cell repertoires in COVID-19. Study in general: Samples of COVID-19 (acute and convalescent) were obtained from the United States, Italy and Spain. PBMCs, B-cell-depleted T cells, or T cells provided the cDNA or gDNA that made up the material.

The source material was peripheral blood. This clonotype was obtained from a woman of 80 years or more with acute or convalescent COVID-19.

Here the CDR3 DNA reads TGTGCCAGCAGCTTGGGCGGGGGGGGATACCTCTACGAGCAGTACTTC. Protein sequence: CASSLGGGGYLYEQYF. The chain employs TRBV5-5 and TRBJ2-7, with 9 bases fitting TRBD2. Trimming took 0 bases from V and 3 from J; bases not matched to a gene: 7. Germline V gene sequence: CDR1 SGHKS, CDR2 YYEKEE (reference sequence). The CDR3 totals 16 residues.